This T cell receptor beta chain stems from a study of shared clonotypes between healthy human individuals. Study summary: A donor's plate count was three for CD4 naive and three for CD4 memory; CD8 naive had two and CD8 memory one.

Comment on this clone: Antigen: not known.

Study-level points and caveats: Relative to clonotypes present in all four donors, those not shared had lower generation probabilities.

Here immunoSEQ multiplex PCR was the method, and the copy in TCRdb shows in-frame clones only, minus some. The data hold about 1.9 million clones, with approximately 92% observed a single time. It was CD45RO-negative cells, positively selected for CCR7, that made up naive CD8 cells, with terminally differentiated effector memory CD45RA+ cells excluded. Deletions cut 4 bases from V and 1 base from J, with 5 bases between. CDR1 SGHNT and CDR2 YYREEE come from the germline V gene (reference sequence). This CDR3 comprises 12 residues. This chain joins TRBV5-4 and TRBJ1-1; D might be TRBD1 (5 bases). The receptor was derived from a man between 18 and 35 years old in good health. Some clones in this sample may be carry-over from other donors' samples. What was sequenced was naive CD8+ T cells from PBMCs. The chain's CDR3 is CASSGGNTEAFF. The CDR3 DNA reads as TGTGCCAGCAGCGGGGGGAACACTGAAGCTTTCTTT.